This TCR beta chain appears in the sequencing data of a study of T cell changes during pregnancy in multiple sclerosis (dated by TCRdb to between 2018 and 2021). With respect to the entire study: Changes in the T cell repertoire over the course of pregnancy were examined in this study in women with multiple sclerosis.

As for this clone: Its specific antigen is unknown. It has no much larger one-base neighbor in the sample; base qualities were not kept.

Receptor libraries were prepared by the immunoSEQ multiplex PCR assay. TCRdb's version of the immuneACCESS table is confined to in-frame rearrangements and falls short of the full clone set. An unresolved V gene accounts for under half of the shortfall where checked; the remainder is of unknown origin. The sample contains some 97,000 clones, 90% to 95% of them found a single time. Around 0.9% of the sample is in the top ten clones. For CDR1 and CDR2, the germline V gene lists SGHDN and FVKESK. V drops 4 bases and J drops 5 bases, leaving 14 bases in between. From its cysteine to its phenylalanine, the CDR3 spans 15 amino acids. The kept DNA is CDR3 alone, 45 bases in frame from the first base.

Recombination joined TRBV14 with TRBJ1-4, and perhaps TRBD1 as D gene, on 6 matching bases. The starting material was peripheral blood, obtained before pregnancy. The TCR was taken from a female donor with multiple sclerosis, enrolled in a pregnancy study. The nucleotides read TGTGCCAGCAGCCCCCGGGACACACTGAATGAAAAACTGTTTTTT. Translated, this gives CASSPRDTLNEKLFF.